This is a list of T cell receptor beta chains from one sample in a study of regulatory and conventional T cells in breast cancer. Via MiXCR, TCRdb re-called the PCR reads, giving one row per CDR3 protein. This table has roughly 15,000 distinct CDR3 sequences, about 31% appearing once. The sample consisted of conventional T cells from blood. The receptors here all came from a female donor in good health. CDR3s include the opening cysteine and the closing phenylalanine or tryptophan. Fields, in order: clone size, J gene, V gene, D gene, CDR3 DNA, CDR3 protein. The D gene is left open where the match is weak. Where a row states a size, it is once, few, many or the class of an expanded clone; other rows omit it.

few TRBJ1-1 TRBV5-1 NA TGCGCCAGCAGCTCGGGCGGGGAAACTGAAGCTTTCTTT CASSSGGETEAFF
NA TRBJ1-3 TRBV20-1 NA TGCAGTGCTAGCGAGGGACCAGGGAGAAACACCATATATTTT CSASEGPGRNTIYF
few TRBJ2-1 TRBV20-1 NA TGCAGTGCTAGAGTCCAGAGGGCCTACAATGAGCAGTTCTTC CSARVQRAYNEQFF
NA TRBJ1-1 TRBV12-3/TRBV12-4 NA TGTGCCAGCAGTTTCGGCAGGGTAATTAACACTGAAGCTTTCTTT CASSFGRVINTEAFF
once TRBJ2-1 TRBV7-2 NA TGTGCCAGCAGCTCGCCCAGATCCTACAATGAGCAGTTCTTC CASSSPRSYNEQFF
NA TRBJ1-1 TRBV12-3/TRBV12-4 NA TGTGCCAGCAGTTTTTTGACTGAAGCTTTCTTT CASSFLTEAFF
NA TRBJ2-5 TRBV7-9 TRBD1 TGTGCCAGCAGCTTGGCGACAGGGGAAGAGACCCAGTACTTC CASSLATGEETQYF
few TRBJ1-1 TRBV20-1 NA TGCAGTGCTAGAGATCCCAGGTCGAAGACTGAAGCTTTCTTT CSARDPRSKTEAFF
NA TRBJ2-3 TRBV7-9 TRBD1 TGTGCCAGCAGCCGTTTATCCGGGACAGACAGACGCACAGATACGCAGTATTTT CASSRLSGTDRRTDTQYF
medium-sized TRBJ1-2 TRBV7-9 NA TGTGCCAGCAGCTTAGATGGGGGCAAAGGCTACACCTTC CASSLDGGKGYTF
NA TRBJ2-6 TRBV7-2 TRBD1 TGTGCCAGCAGCCGGGACAGGGTCTCTGGGGCCAACGTCCTGACTTTC CASSRDRVSGANVLTF
NA TRBJ1-2 TRBV12-3/TRBV12-4 NA TGTGCCAGCAGTCCGACCGGGCAGTCAGGATATGGCTACACCTTC CASSPTGQSGYGYTF
NA TRBJ1-1 TRBV6-1 NA TGTGCCAGCAGTGAAGGGGTCTTTATGAACACTGAAGCTTTCTTT CASSEGVFMNTEAFF
few TRBJ1-5 TRBV24-1 NA TGTGCCACCAGTGCAGGGCAGCCCCAGCATTTT CATSAGQPQHF
NA TRBJ2-4 TRBV6-2/TRBV6-3 NA TGTGCCACCGGGGGTGGGGTCTTAGCCAAAAACATTCAGTACTTC CATGGGVLAKNIQYF
NA TRBJ2-1 TRBV7-8 NA TGTGCCAGCAGCCCGCGGACTGGTCTAGACGATGAGCAGTTCTTC CASSPRTGLDDEQFF
NA TRBJ2-4 TRBV6-2/TRBV6-3 NA TGTGCCAGCAGTTATCCCTCCACTGAAAACATTCAGTACTTC CASSYPSTENIQYF
few TRBJ2-1 TRBV5-1 TRBD2 TGCGCCAGCAGCTCGGTTGGAGACGGGGGGAAGCAGTTCTTC CASSSVGDGGKQFF
few TRBJ2-3 TRBV29-1 NA TGCAGCGTTGGAAGCAGGGTTGATACGCAGTATTTT CSVGSRVDTQYF
NA TRBJ2-1 TRBV29-1 NA TGCAGCGTTGTACGCCGGGCCGAGATTTTCTACAATGAGCGGTTCTTC CSVVRRAEIFYNERFF
few TRBJ2-7 TRBV3-1 NA TGTGCCAGCAGCTCCTCGAGGGGGGCCTACGAGCAGTACTTC CASSSSRGAYEQYF
many TRBJ2-3 TRBV5-1 NA TGCGCCAGCAGCTTGGGCGGGGTGGGGACAGATACGCAGTATTTT CASSLGGVGTDTQYF
few TRBJ2-2 TRBV5-1 TRBD1 TGCGCCAGCAGCCTAGGACAGGCGAGCACCGGGGAGCTGTTTTTT CASSLGQASTGELFF
few TRBJ1-4 TRBV4-1 NA TGCGCCAGCACGAGACAGGAGAATGAAAAACTGTTTTTT CASTRQENEKLFF
NA TRBJ2-1 TRBV20-1 TRBD2 TGCAGTGCTAGACTAGCGGGGGGTTTTAATGAGCAGTTCTTC CSARLAGGFNEQFF
NA TRBJ2-5 TRBV20-1 TRBD1 TGCAGTGCTAGACGGGACAGGGTTCAAGAGACCCAGTACTTC CSARRDRVQETQYF
few TRBJ2-7 TRBV28 TRBD2 TGTGCCAGCAGTTTTGGGGGAGGGCCTGGCGAGCAGTACTTC CASSFGGGPGEQYF
medium-sized TRBJ1-5 TRBV28 NA TGTGCCAGCAGTCCGCAGATGGGGGGTCAGCCCCAGCATTTT CASSPQMGGQPQHF
NA TRBJ2-1 TRBV7-9 NA TGTGCCAGCAGCTTAAGGGAAAATGAGCAGCTCTTC CASSLRENEQLF
few TRBJ2-1 TRBV7-9 NA TGTGCCAGCAGCTTAAGGGAAAATGAGCAGTTCTTC CASSLRENEQFF
medium-sized TRBJ2-1 TRBV5-1 TRBD1 TGCGCCAGCAGCTGGTCGGGACAGGGGGGTGGCAATGAGCAGTTCTTC CASSWSGQGGGNEQFF
NA TRBJ2-6 TRBV2 NA TGTGCCAGCAGTGTCAACAGACGTACTGGGGCCAACGTCCTGACTTTC CASSVNRRTGANVLTF
NA TRBJ2-5 TRBV5-1 NA TGCGCCAGCAGCTGGACTTTAGCCGGGTCTCAAGAGACCCAGTACTTC CASSWTLAGSQETQYF
NA TRBJ1-1 TRBV7-9 TRBD1 TGTGCCAGCAGCTTAGGACAGGGGAACACTGAAGCTTTCTTT CASSLGQGNTEAFF
NA TRBJ2-2 TRBV1 NA TGTACCAGCAGCCAAGAACCGCACACCGGGGAGCTGTTTTTT CTSSQEPHTGELFF
NA TRBJ1-2 TRBV29-1 NA TGCAGCGTTGGACCCGATAACTATGGCTACACCTTC CSVGPDNYGYTF
medium-sized TRBJ2-2 TRBV7-3 TRBD2 TGTGCCAGCAGCTTGGGTCTAGCGGGTGCGACCGGGGAGCTGTTTTTT CASSLGLAGATGELFF
NA TRBJ1-2 TRBV6-6 NA TGTGCCAGCGGTACCCAGGCAGAGATAAACTATGGCTACACCTTC CASGTQAEINYGYTF
NA TRBJ2-4 TRBV2 NA TGTGCCAGCAGTGGCCTTTTTCTAGCCAAAAACATTCAGTACTTC CASSGLFLAKNIQYF
few TRBJ1-5 TRBV7-9 TRBD1 TGTGCCAGCAGCCCACAGGGGCCCAATCAGCCCCAGCATTTT CASSPQGPNQPQHF
NA TRBJ1-1 TRBV27 NA TGTGCCAGCAGTCTTCAGGGTGCGCCTGAAGCTTTCTTT CASSLQGAPEAFF
few TRBJ2-5 TRBV7-2 TRBD2 TGTGCCAGCAGCTCTAGCGGGGGGGAGACCCAGTACTTC CASSSSGGETQYF
NA TRBJ1-3 TRBV5-6 NA TGTGCCAGCAGCTTGGGGGGAAACACCATATATTTT CASSLGGNTIYF
few TRBJ1-4 TRBV4-1 TRBD1 TGCGCCAGCAGCCACCCTGGGACAGGGAAGGAAAAACTGTTTTTT CASSHPGTGKEKLFF
few TRBJ1-5 TRBV12-3/TRBV12-4 NA TGTGCCAGCAGTCGGGACAATAGCAATCAGCCCCAGCATTTT CASSRDNSNQPQHF
few TRBJ1-1 TRBV29-1 NA TGCAGCGTTTTAAGGTCGAACACTGAAGCTTTCTTT CSVLRSNTEAFF
few TRBJ2-3 TRBV6-5 NA TGTGCCAGCACAAGCGGAGCTAGCACAGATACGCAGTATTTT CASTSGASTDTQYF
NA TRBJ1-5 TRBV19 NA TGTGCCAGTAACGGAGTGGTGGATCAGCCCCAGCATTTT CASNGVVDQPQHF
NA TRBJ1-1 TRBV4-1 TRBD1 TGCGCCAGCAGCCTGCAGGGGGCGAACACTGGAGCTTTCTTT CASSLQGANTGAFF
NA TRBJ1-3 TRBV7-9 NA TGTGCCAGCACCAAAGCGGGAAACTCTGGAAACACCATATATTTT CASTKAGNSGNTIYF
NA TRBJ2-1 TRBV7-9 NA TGTGCCAGCAGCTTAGCAGTCAGGGTGCGGTCCTACAATGAGCAGTTCTTC CASSLAVRVRSYNEQFF
few TRBJ2-7 TRBV20-1 NA TGCAGTGCTAGAGCCAAAAACTACGAGCAGTACTTC CSARAKNYEQYF
NA TRBJ1-1 TRBV3-1 NA TGTGCCAGCAGCCAAGTCCCGGACACTGAAGCTTTCTTT CASSQVPDTEAFF